Listed below are T cell receptor beta chains from one sample, sequenced in a study of metastatic and nonmetastatic thyroid tumors. TCRdb re-clonotyped the PCR reads via MiXCR. Of tens of thousands of clones detected, more than 20% appear once; the ten largest clones hold approximately 3.6%. The sequenced sample consisted of blood. The receptors derive from a male donor with papillary thyroid cancer or a benign thyroid nodule (not recorded which). Some clones in this sample may be carry-over from other donors' samples. Both conserved end residues are part of each CDR3. Each record gives: J gene, CDR3 length, clone size, D gene, V gene, CDR3 protein, CDR3 DNA. The D gene is left open where the match is weak. Size values are once, few and many counts, or a class for expanded clones, and some rows have none.

j_call: TRBJ1-2
cdr3_length: 12
clone_size: NA
d_call: NA
v_call: TRBV7-3
cdr3_aa: CASSPVSYGYTF
cdr3_nt: TGTGCCAGCAGCCCCGTGAGTTATGGCTACACCTTC

j_call: TRBJ2-3
cdr3_length: 13
clone_size: NA
d_call: NA
v_call: TRBV18
cdr3_aa: CASSPLYTDTQYF
cdr3_nt: TGTGCCAGCTCCCCCCTTTACACAGATACGCAGTATTTT

j_call: TRBJ2-5
cdr3_length: 15
clone_size: many
d_call: TRBD1
v_call: TRBV6-5
cdr3_aa: CASSYSPDRGETQYF
cdr3_nt: TGTGCCAGCAGTTACTCTCCGGACAGGGGAGAGACCCAGTACTTC

j_call: TRBJ2-7
cdr3_length: 16
clone_size: once
d_call: TRBD2
v_call: TRBV20-1
cdr3_aa: CSARHEGLSGAYEQYF
cdr3_nt: TGCAGTGCTAGACACGAGGGACTATCGGGGGCCTACGAGCAGTACTTC

j_call: TRBJ1-2
cdr3_length: 16
clone_size: NA
d_call: NA
v_call: TRBV10-1
cdr3_aa: CASSESKMGGIGGYTF
cdr3_nt: TGCGCCAGCAGTGAGTCGAAAATGGGAGGAATCGGAGGCTACACCTTC

j_call: TRBJ1-6
cdr3_length: 14
clone_size: medium-sized
d_call: NA
v_call: TRBV3-1
cdr3_aa: CASSRLNRNSPLHF
cdr3_nt: TGTGCCAGCAGCCGACTGAATCGTAATTCACCCCTCCACTTT

j_call: TRBJ1-1
cdr3_length: 10
clone_size: many
d_call: NA
v_call: TRBV13
cdr3_aa: CASGDTEAFF
cdr3_nt: TGTGCCAGCGGGGACACTGAAGCTTTCTTT

j_call: TRBJ2-3
cdr3_length: 17
clone_size: NA
d_call: TRBD1
v_call: TRBV10-2
cdr3_aa: CASSFLRTGRYTDTQYF
cdr3_nt: TGCGCCAGCAGTTTTCTACGGACAGGGAGGTACACAGATACGCAGTATTTT

j_call: TRBJ2-2
cdr3_length: 15
clone_size: few
d_call: TRBD2
v_call: TRBV24-1
cdr3_aa: CATSLREVDTGELFF
cdr3_nt: TGTGCCACCAGTTTGCGGGAGGTTGACACCGGGGAGCTGTTTTTT

j_call: TRBJ2-1
cdr3_length: 16
clone_size: NA
d_call: NA
v_call: TRBV5-1
cdr3_aa: CASSSSGLLTYNEQFF
cdr3_nt: TGCGCCAGCAGCTCCTCAGGGTTACTGACCTACAATGAGCAGTTCTTC

j_call: TRBJ2-7
cdr3_length: 15
clone_size: NA
d_call: NA
v_call: TRBV20-1
cdr3_aa: CSASAGPLMTYEQYF
cdr3_nt: TGCAGTGCTAGCGCGGGACCCCTCATGACCTACGAGCAGTACTTC

j_call: TRBJ2-7
cdr3_length: 11
clone_size: few
d_call: NA
v_call: TRBV28
cdr3_aa: CASSLIGEQYF
cdr3_nt: TGTGCCAGCAGTTTAATTGGCGAGCAGTACTTC

j_call: TRBJ2-2
cdr3_length: 14
clone_size: many
d_call: NA
v_call: TRBV20-1
cdr3_aa: CSARKEGDTGELFF
cdr3_nt: TGCAGTGCTAGAAAGGAGGGTGACACCGGGGAGCTGTTTTTT

j_call: TRBJ2-7
cdr3_length: 15
clone_size: once
d_call: TRBD1
v_call: TRBV9
cdr3_aa: CASSVAPGQGYEQYF
cdr3_nt: TGTGCCAGCAGCGTAGCTCCGGGACAGGGGTACGAGCAGTACTTC

j_call: TRBJ2-2
cdr3_length: 14
clone_size: NA
d_call: TRBD1
v_call: TRBV2
cdr3_aa: CASTDGQGIVELFF
cdr3_nt: TGTGCCAGTACAGACGGACAGGGAATCGTGGAGCTGTTTTTT

j_call: TRBJ2-3
cdr3_length: 14
clone_size: many
d_call: NA
v_call: TRBV5-1
cdr3_aa: CASSSSSSTDTQYF
cdr3_nt: TGCGCCAGCAGCTCTAGCTCTAGCACAGATACGCAGTATTTT

j_call: TRBJ2-2
cdr3_length: 13
clone_size: NA
d_call: NA
v_call: TRBV5-1
cdr3_aa: CASSWGTSGELFF
cdr3_nt: TGCGCCAGCAGCTGGGGGACTTCCGGGGAGCTGTTTTTT

j_call: TRBJ2-1
cdr3_length: 15
clone_size: once
d_call: TRBD2
v_call: TRBV5-1
cdr3_aa: CASSSATSGNNEQFF
cdr3_nt: TGCGCCAGCAGCTCCGCTACTAGCGGGAACAATGAGCAGTTCTTC

j_call: TRBJ2-1
cdr3_length: 15
clone_size: few
d_call: TRBD2
v_call: TRBV5-1
cdr3_aa: CASSLPPSGRLEQFF
cdr3_nt: TGCGCCAGCAGCTTGCCGCCTAGCGGGAGACTTGAGCAGTTCTTC

j_call: TRBJ2-7
cdr3_length: 12
clone_size: many
d_call: NA
v_call: TRBV30
cdr3_aa: CAWSTGTYEQYF
cdr3_nt: TGTGCCTGGAGCACGGGAACCTACGAGCAGTACTTC

j_call: TRBJ2-7
cdr3_length: 11
clone_size: many
d_call: TRBD1
v_call: TRBV30
cdr3_aa: CAWTGGYEQYF
cdr3_nt: TGTGCCTGGACAGGGGGCTACGAGCAGTACTTC

j_call: TRBJ2-1
cdr3_length: 12
clone_size: NA
d_call: NA
v_call: TRBV28
cdr3_aa: CASSFSLNDHFF
cdr3_nt: TGTGCCAGCAGTTTTAGCCTGAATGATCATTTCTTC

j_call: TRBJ2-7
cdr3_length: 12
clone_size: few
d_call: TRBD2
v_call: TRBV7-8
cdr3_aa: CASSLGRDEQYF
cdr3_nt: TGTGCCAGCAGCTTGGGGAGGGACGAGCAGTACTTC

j_call: TRBJ2-6
cdr3_length: 16
clone_size: once
d_call: NA
v_call: TRBV18
cdr3_aa: CASSPQQSSGANVLTF
cdr3_nt: TGTGCCAGCTCACCGCAACAGTCCTCTGGGGCCAACGTCCTGACTTTC

j_call: TRBJ1-1
cdr3_length: 17
clone_size: many
d_call: NA
v_call: TRBV3-1
cdr3_aa: CASSQPHARLGNTEAFF
cdr3_nt: TGTGCCAGCAGCCAACCCCATGCGCGGTTGGGAAACACTGAAGCTTTCTTT

j_call: TRBJ2-7
cdr3_length: 13
clone_size: few
d_call: NA
v_call: TRBV28
cdr3_aa: CASSLSDLYEQYF
cdr3_nt: TGTGCCAGCAGTCTGTCCGATCTCTACGAGCAGTACTTC

j_call: TRBJ2-2
cdr3_length: 15
clone_size: many
d_call: NA
v_call: TRBV11-2
cdr3_aa: CASSLDPDRGRELFF
cdr3_nt: TGTGCCAGCAGCTTAGATCCCGACAGAGGACGGGAGCTGTTTTTT

j_call: TRBJ2-3
cdr3_length: 14
clone_size: many
d_call: NA
v_call: TRBV6-1
cdr3_aa: CASNRVGVTDTQYF
cdr3_nt: TGTGCCAGCAATCGAGTTGGGGTCACAGATACGCAGTATTTT

j_call: TRBJ2-5
cdr3_length: 15
clone_size: few
d_call: TRBD1
v_call: TRBV4-3
cdr3_aa: CASSQGDRGRETQYF
cdr3_nt: TGCGCCAGCAGCCAAGGGGACAGGGGGCGAGAGACCCAGTACTTC

j_call: TRBJ2-1
cdr3_length: 14
clone_size: many
d_call: TRBD2
v_call: TRBV5-6
cdr3_aa: CASSFGTSGRLRFF
cdr3_nt: TGTGCCAGCAGCTTCGGGACTAGCGGGAGGCTTAGGTTCTTC

j_call: TRBJ2-3
cdr3_length: 16
clone_size: few
d_call: TRBD1
v_call: TRBV5-4
cdr3_aa: CASSLGQGALADTQYF
cdr3_nt: TGTGCCAGCAGCTTGGGACAGGGGGCGTTGGCAGATACGCAGTATTTT

j_call: TRBJ2-3
cdr3_length: 11
clone_size: many
d_call: NA
v_call: TRBV20-1
cdr3_aa: CSARPTDTQYF
cdr3_nt: TGCAGTGCCAGACCCACAGATACGCAGTATTTT

j_call: TRBJ2-5
cdr3_length: 14
clone_size: many
d_call: NA
v_call: TRBV20-1
cdr3_aa: CSASDRARHGTQYF
cdr3_nt: TGCAGTGCTAGTGATAGGGCCCGACATGGGACCCAGTACTTC

j_call: TRBJ2-3
cdr3_length: 17
clone_size: many
d_call: TRBD2
v_call: TRBV28
cdr3_aa: CASSLLTSGQITDTQYF
cdr3_nt: TGTGCCAGCAGCCTATTAACTAGCGGGCAAATCACAGATACGCAGTATTTT

j_call: TRBJ2-2
cdr3_length: 14
clone_size: many
d_call: NA
v_call: TRBV7-2
cdr3_aa: CASSSELDTGELFF
cdr3_nt: TGTGCCAGCAGCTCCGAACTGGACACCGGGGAGCTGTTTTTT

j_call: TRBJ1-5
cdr3_length: 20
clone_size: once
d_call: NA
v_call: TRBV15
cdr3_aa: CATSRENVRQESKTDQPQHF
cdr3_nt: TGTGCCACCAGCAGAGAAAACGTGCGGCAGGAATCTAAGACGGATCAGCCCCAGCATTTT

j_call: TRBJ2-7
cdr3_length: 15
clone_size: many
d_call: TRBD2
v_call: TRBV7-9
cdr3_aa: CASSSRLAGDYEQYF
cdr3_nt: TGTGCCAGCAGCTCCCGACTAGCGGGAGACTACGAGCAGTACTTC

j_call: TRBJ2-7
cdr3_length: 14
clone_size: many
d_call: TRBD2
v_call: TRBV20-1
cdr3_aa: CSARDGAGKNEQYF
cdr3_nt: TGCAGTGCTAGAGATGGAGCGGGAAAGAACGAGCAGTACTTC

j_call: TRBJ2-1
cdr3_length: 16
clone_size: NA
d_call: NA
v_call: TRBV19
cdr3_aa: CASNSATGSSDNEQFF
cdr3_nt: TGTGCCAGCAATAGTGCGACAGGAAGCTCCGACAATGAGCAGTTCTTC

j_call: TRBJ2-7
cdr3_length: 15
clone_size: many
d_call: NA
v_call: TRBV27
cdr3_aa: CASSGGGDVAYEQYF
cdr3_nt: TGTGCCAGCAGTGGGGGTGGGGACGTGGCGTACGAGCAGTACTTC

j_call: TRBJ1-2
cdr3_length: 15
clone_size: many
d_call: TRBD1
v_call: TRBV12-3/TRBV12-4
cdr3_aa: CASSFAAGGDYGYTF
cdr3_nt: TGTGCCAGCAGTTTTGCGGCAGGGGGAGACTATGGCTACACCTTC

j_call: TRBJ1-4
cdr3_length: 16
clone_size: many
d_call: NA
v_call: TRBV27
cdr3_aa: CASSPTGTPPGGKLFF
cdr3_nt: TGTGCCAGCAGTCCCACCGGGACTCCACCAGGAGGAAAACTGTTTTTT

j_call: TRBJ1-6
cdr3_length: 14
clone_size: many
d_call: NA
v_call: TRBV11-2
cdr3_aa: CASSLTDSNSPLHF
cdr3_nt: TGTGCCAGCAGCCTGACGGACAGTAATTCACCCCTCCACTTT

j_call: TRBJ2-1
cdr3_length: 16
clone_size: few
d_call: NA
v_call: TRBV5-1
cdr3_aa: CASSLSDRSSYNEQFF
cdr3_nt: TGCGCCAGCAGCCTATCAGACAGGAGCTCCTACAATGAGCAGTTCTTC

j_call: TRBJ2-7
cdr3_length: 15
clone_size: NA
d_call: TRBD2
v_call: TRBV4-1
cdr3_aa: CASSQGLAVSYEQYF
cdr3_nt: TGCGCCAGCAGCCAGGGACTAGCGGTCTCCTACGAGCAGTACTTC

j_call: TRBJ2-3
cdr3_length: 14
clone_size: many
d_call: NA
v_call: TRBV10-3
cdr3_aa: CAISELALTDTQYF
cdr3_nt: TGTGCCATCAGTGAGCTCGCCCTCACAGATACGCAGTATTTT

j_call: TRBJ2-1
cdr3_length: 15
clone_size: many
d_call: TRBD1
v_call: TRBV5-8
cdr3_aa: CASSFGTGGSNEQFF
cdr3_nt: TGTGCCAGCAGCTTCGGAACAGGGGGGAGCAATGAGCAGTTCTTC

j_call: TRBJ1-2
cdr3_length: 13
clone_size: NA
d_call: NA
v_call: TRBV20-1
cdr3_aa: CSARDPGTYGYTF
cdr3_nt: TGCAGTGCTAGAGATCCGGGCACCTATGGCTACACCTTC

j_call: TRBJ1-1
cdr3_length: 13
clone_size: many
d_call: NA
v_call: TRBV19
cdr3_aa: CASSLTKGQEAFF
cdr3_nt: TGTGCCAGTAGCCTTACTAAAGGACAGGAAGCTTTCTTT

j_call: TRBJ2-5
cdr3_length: 17
clone_size: many
d_call: TRBD2
v_call: TRBV11-1
cdr3_aa: CASSLILAGGRTETQYF
cdr3_nt: TGTGCCAGCAGCTTAATACTAGCGGGAGGCCGGACGGAGACCCAGTACTTC

j_call: TRBJ2-2
cdr3_length: 14
clone_size: many
d_call: NA
v_call: TRBV27
cdr3_aa: CASGLYPDTGELFF
cdr3_nt: TGTGCCAGCGGGTTATACCCGGACACCGGGGAGCTGTTTTTT

j_call: TRBJ2-1
cdr3_length: 18
clone_size: NA
d_call: TRBD1
v_call: TRBV5-6
cdr3_aa: CASSLGVGWQGVYNDQFF
cdr3_nt: TGTGCCAGCAGCTTGGGGGTCGGTTGGCAGGGGGTCTACAATGATCAGTTCTTC

j_call: TRBJ1-3
cdr3_length: 15
clone_size: once
d_call: NA
v_call: TRBV4-1
cdr3_aa: CASSQGRGSGNTIYF
cdr3_nt: TGCGCCAGCAGCCAGGGACGGGGCTCTGGAAACACCATATATTTT

j_call: TRBJ1-5
cdr3_length: 15
clone_size: many
d_call: TRBD1
v_call: TRBV5-1
cdr3_aa: CASSPATGSNQPQHF
cdr3_nt: TGCGCCAGCAGCCCTGCGACAGGGAGTAATCAGCCCCAGCATTTT